This T cell receptor beta chain is from a study of blood T cells in healthy people across ages. The donors, all healthy, were Caucasians living in Russia, aged roughly 6 to 100. The V gene's germline CDR1 is MDHEN and CDR2 SYDVKM. The CDR3 contains 14 residues. Trimming left V 5 bases short and J 7 bases short, with 18 bases between. A few counts support this clonotype. Primers used in a second PCR of about 7 to 12 cycles were a sample-barcoded 5' primer and a J-beta primer mix. A template-switch adaptor that had 12 random nucleotides put a tag on each cDNA molecule. TCRdb ran MiXCR on the 5' RACE reads and lists one entry per CDR3 protein. The table lists roughly 1.5 million distinct CDR3 sequences, less than 45% of them singletons.

Sequencing was done on a sample of blood. The receptor was isolated from a woman between 18 and 30 years old in good health. The genes are TRBV28 and TRBJ2-7; TRBD2 is a possible D gene (6 bases). The CDR3 region is CASSLGLYRREQYF. Here the CDR3 DNA reads TGTGCCAGCAGTCTAGGACTATACAGGAGGGAGCAGTACTTC.